This T cell receptor beta chain was sequenced during a study of shared T cell receptors in the human thymus (dated by TCRdb to about 2021). Regarding the research as a whole: The study examined how self-reactive, shared T-cell receptor alpha chains are generated in the human thymus.

About this clone itself: What antigen it recognizes has not been identified. No much larger clone is present one base from it, and per-base qualities are unavailable.

Libraries came from the immunoSEQ multiplex PCR assay. TCRdb took this table from immuneACCESS and kept in-frame rearrangements with V and J called. Such tables lack part of the clones; where checked against another copy, unresolved V genes explain under half of the gap, and the rest is unexplained. For this sample the table gives 700,000 or so clones, of which 70% to 90% were detected only once. In total, the top ten clones hold around 0.0099% of the sample. Reading from cysteine to phenylalanine, the CDR3 counts 16 amino acids. This entry keeps only the CDR3 DNA: 48 bases, framed from base 1. CDR1 and CDR2, looked up from the germline V gene, are SNHLY and FYNNEI. V ends up 7 bases short and J 6 bases short, with an unmatched junction base count of 17. A further study also used this sample, focusing on human thymus T cells. The second study's paper adds: In Finland, the donors were immunologically healthy infants who were having open corrective cardiac surgery for congenital heart defects. Thymus tissue was collected as surgical resects that were removed during corrective cardiac surgery. Biased V and J gene segment usage appeared to be present in both thymic and peripheral blood repertoires. The related research reported highly overlapping thymic TCR repertoires among unrelated individuals. The study described the TCR alpha and beta repertoires in about eight infant thymus samples and a handful of matching peripheral blood samples. The infant donors were roughly 6 to 250 days old, and the cohort included six or seven males and a couple of females. After being mechanically released from the tissue, thymocytes were kept at -70 degrees C in pellets of about 8.5-32 million cells. Genomic DNA was extracted from frozen cell pellets with a QIAsymphony instrument. Using the immunoSEQ multiplex PCR assay, the TCRB and TCRAD loci were amplified from a standardized quantity of quality-controlled genomic DNA. The amplicons covered the V(D)J region and were long enough to include the CDR3 and to identify the V and J genes. Amplicon sequencing was performed on an Illumina platform through the commercial immunoSEQ service. Primer bias and sequencing errors were corrected as previously described, and TCRAD and TCRB were defined on the basis of the IMGT database. Repertoires were analysed with immunoSEQ Analyzer 3.0 and VDJTools, covering basic statistics, V/J segment usage, diversity estimates, rarefaction and pairwise overlap. To estimate diversity, the Chao1, ChaoE, Efron-Thisted, Shannon and inverse Simpson indices were applied, and diversity was also estimated on datasets down-sampled to the smallest sample. For repertoire overlap, CDR3 nucleotide sequence, V gene and J gene had to match strictly, and clustering was done by Jaccard-based multidimensional scaling. On average, approximately 860,000 unique TCRB clonotypes were obtained from thymus samples, compared with 70,000 to 100,000 from blood samples.

Sequencing used thymocytes. The chain is encoded by TRBV2 joined to TRBJ1-2; TRBD1 agrees with 7 junctional bases. The TCR comes from a girl in the first two years of life with a congenital heart defect. Donor details come from another sample of the same person, matched by shared clones. In nucleotides, the sequence is TGTGCCAGCAAAGAACTACCAACGACAGGGAGCCATGGCTACACCTTC. Translation gives CASKELPTTGSHGYTF.